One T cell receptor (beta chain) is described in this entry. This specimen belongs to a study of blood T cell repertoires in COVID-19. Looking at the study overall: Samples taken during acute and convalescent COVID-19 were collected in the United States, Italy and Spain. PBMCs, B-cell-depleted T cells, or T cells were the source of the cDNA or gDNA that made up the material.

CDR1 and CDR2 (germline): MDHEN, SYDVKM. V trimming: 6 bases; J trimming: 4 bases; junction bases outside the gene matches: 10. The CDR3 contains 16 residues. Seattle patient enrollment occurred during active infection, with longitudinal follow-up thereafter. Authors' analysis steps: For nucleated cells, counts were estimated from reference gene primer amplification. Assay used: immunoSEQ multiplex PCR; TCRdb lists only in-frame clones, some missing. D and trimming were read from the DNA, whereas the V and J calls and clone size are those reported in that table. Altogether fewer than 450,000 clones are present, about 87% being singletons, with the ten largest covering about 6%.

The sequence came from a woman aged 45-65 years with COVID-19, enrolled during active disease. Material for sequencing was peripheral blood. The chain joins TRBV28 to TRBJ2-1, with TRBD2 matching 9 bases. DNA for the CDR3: TGTGCCAGCAGCCCCCTGGCGGGAGGGCCTTACAATGAGCAGTTCTTC. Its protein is CASSPLAGGPYNEQFF. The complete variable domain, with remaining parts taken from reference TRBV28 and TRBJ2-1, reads DVKVTQSSRYLVKRTGEKVFLECVQDMDHENMFWYRQDPGLGLRLIYFSYDVKMKEKGDIPEGYSVSREKKERFSLILESASTNQTSMYLCASSPLAGGPYNEQFFGPGTRLTVL.